The 11 T cell receptor beta chains below all came from one sample that was sequenced in a study of cytomegalovirus exposure and HLA in healthy donors. 60 Vbeta and 13 Jbeta primers were used in PCR. The data were produced by immunoSEQ multiplex PCR, yet TCRdb's version contains in-frame clones alone and is incomplete. The sample lists 180,000 or so clones; 76% were seen once. The sequenced material came from PBMCs. All receptors come from a woman in her thirties in good health and CMV-seropositive.

There are a few counts of this clone. The chain carries TRBV4-1 and TRBJ1-1, with TRBD1 identical over 11 bases. The CDR3 has 22 amino acids. Losses at the gene ends were 0 bases for V and 0 bases for J; bases not matched to a gene: 18. The germline CDR1 and CDR2 sequences are MGHRA and YSYEKL. The CDR3 coding sequence is TGCGCCAGCAGCCAAGATCAAATTGGACAGGGGGCACTGGCCCTTATGAACACTGAAGCTTTCTTT. The encoded protein is CASSQDQIGQGALALMNTEAFF.

This clone was seen only a few times. The V call is TRBV7-9, the J call TRBJ2-3; 13 bases line up with TRBD2. The length of the CDR3 is 19 residues. The V gene's germline CDR1 is SEHNR and CDR2 FQNEAQ (reference sequence). With V trimmed by 3 bases and J by 8 bases, 17 bases remained unmatched. DNA of the CDR3: TGTGCCAGCAGCTTGCCCGCTAGACTAGCGGGGGGTACCCCAGCTACGCAGTATTTT. Its translation: CASSLPARLAGGTPATQYF.

CDR3 amino acids: CASSPRSGAYQETQYF. In DNA form, the CDR3 reads TGTGCCAGCAGCCCTCGTAGCGGGGCCTACCAAGAGACCCAGTACTTC. The V and J genes are TRBV11-3 and TRBJ2-5, with 8 nucleotides matching TRBD2. The CDR3 extends over 16 amino acids. Germline-derived CDR1 and CDR2 are SGHNT and YENEEA. V gave up 5 bases and J gave up 0 bases; unmatched junction bases: 8.

In this sample, this clone turned up a few times. The gene calls are TRBV29-1 and TRBJ2-7, with a weak D call TRBD1 (5 bases). The germline gives CDR1 SQVTM, CDR2 ANQGSEA. Trimming removed 5 bases at V and 3 bases at J, with 11 bases between. This CDR3 comprises 12 residues. CDR3 nucleotide sequence: TGCAGCGTTCGAAGAGACAGCTACGAGCAGTACTTC. It encodes CSVRRDSYEQYF.

This clone turned up a few times. CDR3 nucleotide sequence: TGTGCCAGCAGCGTGGGCTTATCTTTGCGGGGGACCACAGATACGCAGTATTTT. This gives the protein CASSVGLSLRGTTDTQYF. V and J are TRBV9 and TRBJ2-3; 7 bases are a match to TRBD2. CDR3 length: 18 residues. Trimming removed 2 bases from V and 2 bases from J; junction bases left unmatched: 14. Looked up from germline, CDR1 is SGDLS and CDR2 is YYNGEE.

The V gene is TRBV7-2, the J gene TRBJ1-6; the match to TRBD1 covers 7 bases. The length of the CDR3 is 14 residues. V lost 5 bases to trimming and J lost 11 bases; unmatched junction nucleotides: 9. Germline V gives CDR1 SGHTA, CDR2 FQGNSA. CDR3 region: CASSRDRVNPPLHF. The CDR3 DNA follows: TGTGCCAGCAGCCGTGACAGGGTCAATCCACCCCTCCACTTT.

This sequence joins TRBV5-4 and TRBJ2-7, with a weak D call TRBD2 (6 bases). V lost 4 bases and J lost 6, with 14 bases in between. The CDR3 runs 13 residues. Germline V lookup: CDR1 SGHNT, CDR2 YYREEE (reference sequence). The CDR3 spells CASSAGLSIEQYF. The CDR3 coding sequence is TGTGCCAGCAGCGCGGGACTCTCCATCGAGCAGTACTTC.

The chain employs TRBV5-6 and TRBJ2-3; D is uncertain. This CDR3 contains 15 residues. Germline lookup yields CDR1 SGHDT and CDR2 YYEEEE. Trimming stripped 0 bases from V and 2 bases from J, with 10 bases between. As DNA, the CDR3 is TGTGCCAGCAGCTTGGACTACCGGCACACAGATACGCAGTATTTT. Its protein product is CASSLDYRHTDTQYF.

In this sample, this clone turned up once. The gene calls are TRBV28 and TRBJ1-3, with D perhaps TRBD1 (5 bases). The CDR3 is 17 residues long. CDR1 is MDHEN, CDR2 SYDVKM, per germline. The V end lost 1 base, the J end lost 0 bases, and 13 bases lay between the germline ends. The CDR3 sequence: CASSLFPPQVSGNTIYF. CDR3 coding DNA: TGTGCCAGCAGTTTATTCCCCCCACAGGTCTCTGGAAACACCATATATTTT.

This clone was seen a handful of times. The chain recombines TRBV4-3 with TRBJ2-1; 15 bases line up with TRBD2. The CDR3 runs 18 residues. Germline V gives CDR1 LGHNA, CDR2 YSLEER. The ends lost 1 base at V and 2 bases at J; junction bases unmatched: 3. The CDR3 bases are TGCGCCAGCAGCCAAGCTGGACTAGCGGGGGGGCCCTACAATGAGCAGTTCTTC. Its translation: CASSQAGLAGGPYNEQFF.

The CDR3 sequence: CASSLAGTGGRETQYF. The CDR3 region has the DNA TGCGCCAGCAGCTTGGCCGGGACAGGGGGCAGGGAGACCCAGTACTTC. The rearrangement links TRBV5-1 to TRBJ2-5; 12 bases match TRBD1. J lost 5 bases, V lost 0 bases, and 5 bases had no gene match. The CDR3 loop spans 16 amino acids. CDR1 is SGHRS and CDR2 is YFSETQ in the germline V gene.